The clone carrying this T cell receptor beta chain was picked up many times. Antigen specificity is unknown. These data come from a study of human T cells and chemical hapten exposure. Study-level background: Patch tests of 0.01% DPC on the upper back were read at 6 days. Notes on the study in general: Higher patch test scores went with higher counts of PT1 expanded TCRs. The presence of alopecia in the donors means their immune response may differ from healthy people's.

Time point described: patch test 3, about 24 weeks after DPC sensitization. Regarding treatment: therapeutic diphenylcyclopropenone sensitization with weekly scalp DPC. Ahead of applying each patch test, blood was sampled. TCRdb redid the calling of the RACE reads with MiXCR, one entry per CDR3 protein. The sample records over 150,000 distinct CDR3 sequences, approximately 30% being singletons. The trim removed 2 bases at V and 14 bases at J, leaving 4 bases unmatched. CDR1 and CDR2 from the germline V gene are SQVTM and ANQGSEA. The CDR3 extends over 10 amino acids. The sequencing here drew on whole blood, taken in connection with sensitization to the hapten diphenylcyclopropenone (DPC). This receptor was obtained from a woman aged 18-35 years with alopecia areata. Some clones in this sample may be carry-over from other donors' samples. The chain employs TRBV29-1 and TRBJ1-2; 8 nucleotides match TRBD1. CDR3 nucleotides: TGCAGCGTTGAACAGGGGGCCGGGACCTTC. Encoded protein: CSVEQGAGTF.